The 18 T cell receptor beta chains in this list originate from one sample, sequenced in a study of T-cell memory formation after mild COVID-19. TCRdb called the 5' RACE reads again in MiXCR, with one record for every CDR3 protein. The repertoire holds about 400,000 distinct CDR3 sequences, with roughly 14% as singletons. Input material: PBMCs or a T cell subset sorted from them (not recorded which). These TCRs come from a man between 18 and 35 years old who had mild COVID-19 (a few samples of this study predate the infection). Cell type and time point are not known.

The chain has TRBV20-1 and TRBJ2-7; D call uncertain. The V end was cut by 0 bases, the J end by 7 bases, with 13 bases between. Germline lookup yields CDR1 DFQATT and CDR2 SNEGSKA (reference sequence). This CDR3 spans 13 amino acids. In DNA form, the CDR3 reads TGCAGTGCTAGAGAGCGTGGGCGCAGGGAGCAGTACTTC. It is translated as CSARERGRREQYF.

A few counts support this clonotype. This chain links TRBV5-1 with TRBJ1-6; 9 bases agree with TRBD1. The CDR3 has 17 amino acids. Germline-derived CDR1 and CDR2 are SGHRS and YFSETQ. V shed 3 bases, J shed 9 bases, and the junction held 13 bases outside the gene matches. The CDR3 sequence is CASSSSPTQGASSPLHF. The CDR3 nucleotides are TGCGCCAGCAGCTCCTCCCCCACACAGGGGGCCAGTTCACCCCTCCACTTT.

The chain is built from TRBV19 and TRBJ1-5; TRBD1 matches at 8 bases. After removal of 6 bases from V and 2 bases from J, the junction contained 9 bases not matched to a gene. Germline CDR1 LNHDA, CDR2 SQIVND (reference sequence). The CDR3 is 16 amino acids. CDR3 nucleotide sequence: TGTGCCAGTAGAGAAAGGCAGGGGGCTGGCAATCAGCCCCAGCATTTT. It specifies CASRERQGAGNQPQHF.

J is TRBJ2-5 and V is TRBV29-1, with no clear D. Germline V gene lookup returns CDR1 SQVTM and CDR2 ANQGSEA. The V end was cut by 2 bases, the J end by 0 bases, with 10 bases between. This CDR3 contains 14 residues. CDR3 sequence reads: CSVERGQYQETQYF. CDR3 nucleotide sequence: TGCAGCGTTGAACGTGGGCAGTACCAAGAGACCCAGTACTTC.

The sample holds a few counts of this clonotype. V is TRBV3-2 and J is TRBJ2-3. TRBV3-2 is assigned pseudogene status. This CDR3 has 13 residues. The chain's CDR3 is CASSQVARDTQYF. CDR3 bases: TGTGCCAGCAGCCAAGTTGCGCGTGATACGCAGTATTTT.

This chain uses TRBV5-1 with TRBJ2-1; TRBD2 might be the D (6 bases). V was shortened by 0 bases and J by 10 bases, with 17 bases between the two germline ends. Germline CDR1 is SGHRS and CDR2 is YFSETQ. The CDR3 contains 15 residues. Written as DNA, the CDR3 is TGCGCCAGCAGCTTGGGACAGACGACTAGTGCAGAGCAGTTCTTC. This translates into CASSLGQTTSAEQFF.

A word on this clonotype: The junction shows a germline mismatch at one end, possibly a read error. This chain joins TRBV7-7 and TRBJ2-5; D is uncertain. Per germline, CDR1 SSHAT and CDR2 FNYEAQ (reference sequence). The CDR3 length is 14 residues. Written as DNA, the CDR3 is TGTGCTAGCAGCCCATCTGATGTCCAAGAGACCCAGTACTTC. Its translation: CASSPSDVQETQYF.

This clonotype was found a few times. V usage is TRBV6-5 and J usage is TRBJ1-5; TRBD1 might be the D (6 bases). The germline CDR1 and CDR2 sequences are MNHEY and SVGAGI. The V end was cut by 2 bases, the J end by 5 bases, with 10 bases between. This CDR3 contains 14 residues. For the CDR3, the DNA is TGTGCCAGCAGTTACACCCCAGGGGATCAGCCCCAGCATTTT. Translation gives CASSYTPGDQPQHF.

The chain uses TRBV12-3 or TRBV12-4 and TRBJ2-3; D possibly corresponds to TRBD1 (5 bases). The V end lost 5 bases, the J end lost 4 bases, and 13 bases lay between the germline ends. The length of the CDR3 is 14 residues. In DNA, the CDR3 is TGTGCCAGCAGTCACCCAGGGTCGTCAGATACGCAGTATTTT. The encoded protein is CASSHPGSSDTQYF.

In this sample, this clonotype turned up many times. This chain links TRBV5-1 with TRBJ2-1; possible D gene TRBD1, 5 bases. Germline CDR1 and CDR2: SGHRS and YFSETQ. V gave up 2 bases and J gave up 6 bases, with 15 bases separating them. The CDR3 length is 15 residues. The CDR3 DNA reads as TGCGCCAGCAGCTTCACACCACAGGAATCCAATGAGCAGTTCTTC. As protein: CASSFTPQESNEQFF.

This clonotype was counted only a few times. The genes are TRBV30 and TRBJ2-4; TRBD1 agrees at 10 bases. Germline-derived CDR1 and CDR2 are GTSNPN and SVGIG (reference sequence). This CDR3 contains 11 residues. The J segment lost 7 bases and the V segment lost 7 bases, leaving 1 base of the junction unmatched. The chain's CDR3 is CASDRGNIQYF. CDR3 bases: TGTGCCTCGGACAGGGGGAACATTCAGTACTTC.

This clonotype came up a few times. V usage is TRBV12-3 or TRBV12-4 and J usage is TRBJ2-3, with D uncertain. V lost 6 bases to trimming and J lost 8 bases, with 18 bases between them. The CDR3 runs to 14 residues. DNA of the CDR3: TGTGCCAGCAGCCTGGGAACCTCTCCCGGTACGCAGTATTTT. Protein sequence: CASSLGTSPGTQYF.

This clonotype was observed a handful of times. The CDR3 reads CASSPEGAFSYEQYV. The DNA of the CDR3 is TGTGCCAGCAGTCCAGAAGGGGCCTTCTCCTACGAGCAGTACGTC. The chain combines TRBV2 with TRBJ2-7; tentatively, D is TRBD1 (5 bases). This CDR3 has 15 amino acids. CDR1 and CDR2 from the germline V gene are SNHLY and FYNNEI. V was cut by 5 bases and J by 0 bases, with 14 bases left in between.

There are a few counts of this clonotype. This rearrangement joins TRBV5-1 to TRBJ1-1; D may be TRBD1 (6 bases). Germline V gene sequence: CDR1 SGHRS, CDR2 YFSETQ. The CDR3 covers 13 residues. The ends were cut back, 0 bases at V and 11 bases at J, with 14 bases in the middle. The CDR3 nucleotides are TGCGCCAGCAGCTTGGCCGGGGGCTCGAGGGCTTTCTTT. Its protein product is CASSLAGGSRAFF.

This chain links TRBV5-1 with TRBJ1-2; 11 nucleotides line up with TRBD1. CDR1 and CDR2 from the germline V gene are SGHRS and YFSETQ. With V trimmed by 4 bases and J by 2 bases, 4 bases remained unmatched. There are 15 residues in the CDR3. The DNA for the CDR3 is TGCGCCAGCAGCGGGGGGACAGGGGGGAACTATGGCTACACCTTC. It codes for CASSGGTGGNYGYTF. The whole variable domain, filled in from reference TRBV5-1 and TRBJ1-2, reads KAGVTQTPRYLIKTRGQQVTLSCSPISGHRSVSWYQQTPGQGLQFLFEYFSETQRNKGNFPGRFSGRQFSNSRSEMNVSTLELGDSALYLCASSGGTGGNYGYTFGSGTRLTVV.

V gene TRBV7-9 combines with J gene TRBJ2-3; no reliable D call. Germline CDR1 reads SEHNR; CDR2 reads FQNEAQ (reference sequence). V shed 3 bases and J shed 0 bases, with 16 bases lying between them. The CDR3 totals 17 residues. This CDR3 reads CASSFVRPGTSTDTQYF. CDR3 DNA sequence: TGTGCCAGCAGCTTTGTCAGGCCAGGAACTAGCACAGATACGCAGTATTTT.

J is TRBJ1-5 and V is TRBV7-8; 11 bases match TRBD1. V lost 4 bases, J lost 7 bases, and 6 bases stayed unmatched. This CDR3 contains 15 residues. CDR1 SGHVS and CDR2 FQNEAQ come from the germline V gene. The CDR3 sequence is CASSSDRGLGQPQHF. CDR3 coding DNA: TGTGCCAGCAGCTCGGACAGGGGGCTTGGACAGCCCCAGCATTTT. The full variable domain, with the rest looked up from reference TRBV7-8 and TRBJ1-5, is GAGVSQSPRYKVAKRGQDVALRCDPISGHVSLFWYQQALGQGPEFLTYFQNEAQLDKSGLPSDRFFAERPEGSVSTLKIQRTQQEDSAVYLCASSSDRGLGQPQHFGDGTRLSIL.

This clonotype was seen a handful of times. The rearrangement joins TRBV7-2 to TRBJ2-5; D possibly corresponds to TRBD2 (6 bases). The CDR3 spans 13 residues. Trimming took off 6 bases at V and 3 bases at J, with 11 bases between the two ends. Germline values: CDR1 SGHTA, CDR2 FQGNSA. CDR3 DNA sequence: TGTGCCAGCAGAAACGGGGGTGAAGAGACCCAGTACTTC. Its protein product is CASRNGGEETQYF.